Listed here are 3 T cell receptor beta chains from one sample, sequenced in a study of type 1 and type 2 diabetes patients. Genomic DNA was the PCR template. The TCR beta CDR3 region was amplified using 30 forward and 13 reverse primers. TCRdb reanalysed the multiplex PCR reads using MiXCR and keeps one entry per CDR3 protein. The sample lists 280,000 or so distinct CDR3 sequences, roughly 50% occurring once. The sample taken for sequencing was peripheral blood mononuclear cells (PBMCs). The receptors come from a young man with type 2 diabetes.

V gene TRBV12-3 or TRBV12-4 combines with J gene TRBJ2-7, with a possible D match to TRBD1 (6 bases). This CDR3 region has 15 residues. V lost 5 bases and J 0 bases, leaving 14 bases between the germline ends. CDR3 bases: TGTGCCAGCAGTCCCACAGGGATCAACTCCTACGAGCAGTACTTC. Amino acids: CASSPTGINSYEQYF.

This clonotype was seen ten or more times. The J gene is TRBJ1-6, the V gene TRBV27; maybe TRBD1 (5 bases). With 3 bases removed from V and 10 bases from J, the gap between germline ends came to 10 bases. CDR1 and CDR2 (germline): MNHEY, SMNVEV (reference sequence). The CDR3 extends over 13 amino acids. Here the CDR3 DNA reads TGTGCCAGCAGTTTGGGGGGGAACTCACCCCTCCACTTT. This codes for CASSLGGNSPLHF.

This clonotype was found many times. This CDR3 reads CASSQYLTEAFF. The CDR3 DNA reads TGTGCCAGCAGCCAATATCTCACTGAAGCTTTCTTT. The chain carries TRBV14 and TRBJ1-1; D unresolved. From germline, CDR1 is SGHDN and CDR2 FVKESK. The ends were cut back, 2 bases at V and 4 bases at J, with 5 bases in the middle. The CDR3 contains 12 residues.